This TCR beta chain is drawn from a study of OX40 agonist ivuxolimab in advanced cancers. Study summary: Of the patients, three showed partial responses, one with hepatocellular carcinoma and two with cutaneous melanoma. Whole-study findings and limits: Low clonal expansion, among the lowest seen, marked partial responders at 0.1-3.0 mg/kg.

With baseline, cycle 4 day 1, and cycle 7 day 1 as timepoints, blood was sampled. The CDR3 is 15 residues long. This clone was detected only once. What it recognizes is unknown. Here immunoSEQ multiplex PCR was the method, and the copy in TCRdb shows in-frame clones only, minus some. The data show about 100,000 clones, roughly 90% seen once. The chain has TRBV1 and TRBJ1-5. TRBV1 constitutes a pseudogene. The sequences come from CD4+ or CD8+ T cells sorted from blood, collected in a trial of the OX40 agonist ivuxolimab. The TCR sequence derives from an adult with an advanced solid tumor such as melanoma, head and neck, liver or kidney cancer. The CDR3 loop reads CTSSQDDLGKEPQHF. The CDR3 nucleotides are TGCACCAGCAGCCAAGATGACCTCGGCAAGGAACCCCAGCATTTT.